The 3 T cell receptor beta chains listed next were all sequenced from one sample in a study of T-cell memory formation after mild COVID-19. TCRdb re-called the 5' RACE reads through MiXCR, storing one row per CDR3 protein. The data show hundreds of thousands of distinct CDR3 sequences, 28% seen once. The sample taken for sequencing was PBMCs or a T cell subset sorted from them (not recorded which). All receptors derive from an adult woman who had mild COVID-19 (a few samples of this study predate the infection). Cell type and time point are not known.

The chain combines TRBV4-1 with TRBJ1-3; a possible D gene is TRBD1 (5 bases). V was cut by 0 bases and J by 4 bases, with 10 bases left in between. The CDR3 totals 15 residues. Germline V gives CDR1 MGHRA, CDR2 YSYEKL. Here the CDR3 reads CASSQDRGTGNTIYF. As DNA, the CDR3 is TGCGCCAGCAGCCAAGATAGAGGGACCGGAAACACCATATATTTT.

This clonotype was seen only a few times. This rearrangement joins TRBV27 to TRBJ1-6; D possibly corresponds to TRBD1 (5 bases). Trimming shortened V by 5 bases and J by 6 bases, and 11 bases separated the two germline ends. The CDR3 is 14 amino acids. Germline CDR1 is MNHEY and CDR2 is SMNVEV (reference sequence). The CDR3 nucleotides are TGTGCCAGCAGTCCACAGGAATCTAATTCACCCCTCCACTTT. Translated, it gives CASSPQESNSPLHF.

In its sample, this clonotype was seen a few times. The genes are TRBV12-3 or TRBV12-4 and TRBJ2-2, with 8 bases that match TRBD2. V dropped 3 bases and J dropped 1; count of bases not matched to a gene: 4. The CDR3 covers 16 residues. The CDR3 region has the DNA TGTGCCAGCAGTTTCGGGCGGGAGGTGAACACCGGGGAGCTGTTTTTT. As protein: CASSFGREVNTGELFF.